The subject of this entry is one TCR beta chain. This CDR3 region has 13 residues. Trimming left V 6 bases short and J 8 bases short, with 13 bases between. Germline V gene lookup returns CDR1 LGHDT and CDR2 YNNKEL (reference sequence). This specimen belongs to a study of CD8 T cells in Susac syndrome. A quantity of roughly 0.5 to 1 ug RNA underwent reverse transcription using random hexamers. Coverage of TCR beta CDR3 amplification by immunoSEQ multiplex PCR extended to 54 Vbeta and 13 Jbeta. TCRdb called the immunoSEQ multiplex PCR reads again in MiXCR, with one record for every CDR3 protein. The sample contains 200,000 to 250,000 distinct CDR3 sequences, 92% of which appear only once.

The TCR sequence derives from a human donor with multiple sclerosis. Sample: CD8+ T cells from PBMCs. The chain employs TRBV3-1 and TRBJ1-4; D is uncertain. The CDR3 DNA sequence: TGTGCCAGCAGGGATACCTTGAACGAAAAACTGTTTTTT. It specifies CASRDTLNEKLFF.